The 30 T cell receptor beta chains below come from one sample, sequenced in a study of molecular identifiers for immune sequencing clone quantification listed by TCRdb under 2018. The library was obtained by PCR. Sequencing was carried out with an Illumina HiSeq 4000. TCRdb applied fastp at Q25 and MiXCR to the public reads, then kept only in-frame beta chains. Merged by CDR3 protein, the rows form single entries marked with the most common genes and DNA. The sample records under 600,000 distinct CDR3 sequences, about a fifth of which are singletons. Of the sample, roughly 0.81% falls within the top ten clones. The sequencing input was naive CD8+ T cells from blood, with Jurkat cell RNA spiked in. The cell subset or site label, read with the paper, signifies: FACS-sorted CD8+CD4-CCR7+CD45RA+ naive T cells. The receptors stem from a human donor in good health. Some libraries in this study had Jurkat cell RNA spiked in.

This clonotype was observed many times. CDR3 amino acids: CASSLADRHTEAFF. The CDR3 bases are TGTGCCAGCAGTTTGGCCGACAGACACACTGAAGCTTTCTTT. The V gene is TRBV28, the J gene TRBJ1-1; maybe TRBD1 (5 bases). This CDR3 region has 14 residues. V was cut by 3 bases and J by 3 bases, with 11 bases left in between. Per the germline V gene, CDR1 is MDHEN and CDR2 is SYDVKM. Using reference TRBV28 and TRBJ1-1 for the parts outside the CDR3, the full variable domain is DVKVTQSSRYLVKRTGEKVFLECVQDMDHENMFWYRQDPGLGLRLIYFSYDVKMKEKGDIPEGYSVSREKKERFSLILESASTNQTSMYLCASSLADRHTEAFFGQGTRLTVV.

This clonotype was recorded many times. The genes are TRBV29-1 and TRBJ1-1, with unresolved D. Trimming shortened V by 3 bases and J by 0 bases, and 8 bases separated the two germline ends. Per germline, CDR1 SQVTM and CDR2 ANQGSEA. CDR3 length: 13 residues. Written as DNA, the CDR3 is TGCAGCGTTGATGATCCGTTGAACACTGAAGCTTTCTTT. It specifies CSVDDPLNTEAFF.

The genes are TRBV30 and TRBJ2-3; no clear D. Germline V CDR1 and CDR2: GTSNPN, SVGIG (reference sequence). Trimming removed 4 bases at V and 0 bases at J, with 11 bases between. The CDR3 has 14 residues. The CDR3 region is CAWNTGASTDTQYF. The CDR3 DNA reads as TGTGCCTGGAATACCGGAGCAAGCACAGATACGCAGTATTTT.

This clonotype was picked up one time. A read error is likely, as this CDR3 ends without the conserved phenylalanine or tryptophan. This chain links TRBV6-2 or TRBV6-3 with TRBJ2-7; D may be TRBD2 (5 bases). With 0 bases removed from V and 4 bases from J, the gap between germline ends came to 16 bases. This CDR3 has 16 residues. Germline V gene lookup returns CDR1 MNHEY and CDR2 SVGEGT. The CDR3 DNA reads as TGTGCCAGCAGTTACTCCGAGGGTATATCCCCGTACGAGCAGTACCTC. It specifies CASSYSEGISPYEQYL.

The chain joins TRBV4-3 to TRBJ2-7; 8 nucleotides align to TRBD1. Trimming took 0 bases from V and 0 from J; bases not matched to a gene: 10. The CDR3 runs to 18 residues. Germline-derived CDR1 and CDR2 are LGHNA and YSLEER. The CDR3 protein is CASSQDRAQGQASYEQYF. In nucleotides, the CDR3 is TGCGCCAGCAGCCAAGACAGGGCGCAGGGACAGGCCTCCTACGAGCAGTACTTC.

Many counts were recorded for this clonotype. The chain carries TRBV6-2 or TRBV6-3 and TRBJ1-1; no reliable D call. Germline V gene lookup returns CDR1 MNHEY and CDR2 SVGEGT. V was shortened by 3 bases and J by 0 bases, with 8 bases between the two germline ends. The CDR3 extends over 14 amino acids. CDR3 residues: CASSYYSMNTEAFF. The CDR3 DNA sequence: TGTGCCAGCAGTTATTACAGTATGAACACTGAAGCTTTCTTT.

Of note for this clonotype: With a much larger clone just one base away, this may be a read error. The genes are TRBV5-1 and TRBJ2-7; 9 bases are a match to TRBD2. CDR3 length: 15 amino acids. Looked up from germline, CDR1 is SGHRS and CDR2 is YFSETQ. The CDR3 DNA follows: TGCGCCAGCAGCTCTGAACCTAGCGGGATCTACGTGCAGTACTTC. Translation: CASSSEPSGIYVQYF. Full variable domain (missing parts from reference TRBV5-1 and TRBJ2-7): KAGVTQTPRYLIKTRGQQVTLSCSPISGHRSVSWYQQTPGQGLQFLFEYFSETQRNKGNFPGRFSGRQFSNSRSEMNVSTLELGDSALYLCASSSEPSGIYVQYFGPGTRLTVT.

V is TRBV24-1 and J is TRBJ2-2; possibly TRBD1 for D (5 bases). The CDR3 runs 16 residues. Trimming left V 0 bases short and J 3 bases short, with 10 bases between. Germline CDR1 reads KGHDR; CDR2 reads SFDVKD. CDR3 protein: CATSDLSGYDTGELFF. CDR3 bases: TGTGCCACCAGTGATTTGTCAGGGTATGACACCGGGGAGCTGTTTTTT.

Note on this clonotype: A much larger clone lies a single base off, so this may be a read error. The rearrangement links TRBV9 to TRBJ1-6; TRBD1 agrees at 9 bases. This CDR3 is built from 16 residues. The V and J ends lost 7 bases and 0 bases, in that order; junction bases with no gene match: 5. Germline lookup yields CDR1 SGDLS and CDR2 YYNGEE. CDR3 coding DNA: TGTGCCAGCGATTTGACAGGGGGCTCCTATAATTCACCCCTCCACTTT. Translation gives CASDLTGGSYNSPLHF.

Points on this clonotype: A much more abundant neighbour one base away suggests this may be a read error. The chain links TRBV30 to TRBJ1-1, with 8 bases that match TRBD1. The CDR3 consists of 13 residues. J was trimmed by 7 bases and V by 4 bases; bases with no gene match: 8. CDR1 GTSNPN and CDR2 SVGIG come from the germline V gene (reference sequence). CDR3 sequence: CAWMLDRELEAFF. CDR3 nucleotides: TGTGCCTGGATGCTGGACAGGGAGCTTGAAGCTTTCTTT.

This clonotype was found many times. Written as DNA, the CDR3 is TGTGCCATCAGTGAGTCAACCAGCACAGATACGCAGTATTTT. It codes for CAISESTSTDTQYF. The V and J genes are TRBV10-3 and TRBJ2-3; D gene unclear. Looked up from germline, CDR1 is ENHRY and CDR2 is SYGVKD. Trimming pared 0 bases from V and 0 bases from J, leaving 4 bases between. The CDR3 length is 14 residues.

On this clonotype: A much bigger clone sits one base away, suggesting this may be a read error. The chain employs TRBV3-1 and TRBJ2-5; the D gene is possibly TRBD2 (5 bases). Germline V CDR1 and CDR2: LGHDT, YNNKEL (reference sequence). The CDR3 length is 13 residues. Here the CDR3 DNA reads TGTGCCAGCAGCCCCGGTGCAGCGGAGACCCGGTACTTC. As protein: CASSPGAAETRYF.

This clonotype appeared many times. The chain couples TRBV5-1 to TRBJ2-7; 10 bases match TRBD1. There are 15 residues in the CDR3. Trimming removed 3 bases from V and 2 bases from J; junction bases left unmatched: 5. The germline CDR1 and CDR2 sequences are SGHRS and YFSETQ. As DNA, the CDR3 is TGCGCCAGCAGCTCCCCGGGACAGGGGCCCTACGAGCAGTACTTC. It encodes CASSSPGQGPYEQYF.

The CDR3 DNA reads TGTGCCAGCAGAACTAGCGGGAGGTACGAGCAGTACTTC. As protein: CASRTSGRYEQYF. The chain employs TRBV7-9 and TRBJ2-7; 12 bases align to TRBD2. There are 13 residues in the CDR3. Germline V gene data show CDR1 as SEHNR and CDR2 as FQNEAQ (reference sequence). After removal of 6 bases from V and 4 bases from J, the junction contained 1 base not matched to a gene.

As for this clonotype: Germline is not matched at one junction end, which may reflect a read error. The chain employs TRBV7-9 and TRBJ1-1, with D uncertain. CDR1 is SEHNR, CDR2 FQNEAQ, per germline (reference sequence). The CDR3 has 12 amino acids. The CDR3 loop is CAGSPRAREAFF. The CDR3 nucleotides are TGTGCCGGCAGCCCACGAGCCAGGGAAGCTTTCTTT.

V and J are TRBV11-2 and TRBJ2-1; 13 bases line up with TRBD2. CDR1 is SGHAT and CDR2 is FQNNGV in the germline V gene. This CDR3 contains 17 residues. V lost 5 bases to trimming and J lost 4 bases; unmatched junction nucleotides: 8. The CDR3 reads CASSDQKGLAGYNEQFF. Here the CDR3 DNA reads TGTGCCAGCAGCGATCAAAAGGGACTAGCGGGATACAATGAGCAGTTCTTC.

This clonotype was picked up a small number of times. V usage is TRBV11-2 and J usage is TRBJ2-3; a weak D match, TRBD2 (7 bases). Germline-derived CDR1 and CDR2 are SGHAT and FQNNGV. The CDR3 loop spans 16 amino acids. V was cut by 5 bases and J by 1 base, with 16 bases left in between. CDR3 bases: TGTGCCAGCAGCAGGGGGGGGGGGGGGCGCACAGATACGCAGTATTTT. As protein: CASSRGGGGRTDTQYF.

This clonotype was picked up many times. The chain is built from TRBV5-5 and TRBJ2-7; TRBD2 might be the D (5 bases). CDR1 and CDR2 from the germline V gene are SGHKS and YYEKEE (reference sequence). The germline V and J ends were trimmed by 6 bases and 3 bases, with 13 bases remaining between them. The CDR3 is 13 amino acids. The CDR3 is CASTPGGVYEQYF. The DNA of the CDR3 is TGTGCCAGCACCCCTGGAGGAGTCTACGAGCAGTACTTC. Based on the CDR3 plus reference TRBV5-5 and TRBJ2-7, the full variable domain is DAGVTQSPTHLIKTRGQQVTLRCSPISGHKSVSWYQQVLGQGPQFIFQYYEKEERGRGNFPDRFSARQFPNYSSELNVNALLLGDSALYLCASTPGGVYEQYFGPGTRLTVT.

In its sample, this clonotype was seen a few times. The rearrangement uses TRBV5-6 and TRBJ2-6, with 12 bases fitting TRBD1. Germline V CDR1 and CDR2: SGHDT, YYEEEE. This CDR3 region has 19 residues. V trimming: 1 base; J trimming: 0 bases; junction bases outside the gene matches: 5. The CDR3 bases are TGTGCCAGCAGCTTGCGGGGGACAGGGGGCACCTCTGGGGCCAACGTCCTGACTTTC. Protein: CASSLRGTGGTSGANVLTF.

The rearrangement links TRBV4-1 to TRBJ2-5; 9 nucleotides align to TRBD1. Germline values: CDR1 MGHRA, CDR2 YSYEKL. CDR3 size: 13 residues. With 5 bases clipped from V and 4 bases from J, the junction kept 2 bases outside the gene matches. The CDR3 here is CASSEDRGETQYF. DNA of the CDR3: TGCGCCAGCAGCGAGGACAGGGGAGAGACCCAGTACTTC.

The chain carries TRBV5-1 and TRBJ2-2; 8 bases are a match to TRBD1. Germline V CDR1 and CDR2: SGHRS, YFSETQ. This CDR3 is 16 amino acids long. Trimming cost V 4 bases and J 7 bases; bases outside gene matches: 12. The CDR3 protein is CASSPSTGDGNGELFF. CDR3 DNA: TGCGCCAGCAGCCCTTCGACAGGGGATGGAAACGGGGAGCTGTTTTTT.

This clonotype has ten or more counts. CDR3 amino acids: CASSTLAYEQYF. CDR3 in DNA: TGTGCCAGCAGTACCCTGGCCTACGAGCAGTACTTC. The rearrangement joins TRBV6-2 or TRBV6-3 to TRBJ2-7; D uncertain. The V end lost 5 bases, the J end lost 2 bases, and 7 bases lay between the germline ends. This CDR3 spans 12 amino acids. CDR1 MNHEY and CDR2 SVGEGT come from the germline V gene.

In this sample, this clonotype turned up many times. The CDR3 DNA sequence: TGCGCCAGCAGCCAAGGACAGGGGCACACTGAAGCTTTCTTT. Its translation is CASSQGQGHTEAFF. V gene TRBV4-1 combines with J gene TRBJ1-1, with 8 bases fitting TRBD1. The junction had 1 base not matched to a gene; V was cut back by 1 base and J by 3 bases. In germline, CDR1 is MGHRA, CDR2 YSYEKL. The CDR3 loop spans 14 amino acids.

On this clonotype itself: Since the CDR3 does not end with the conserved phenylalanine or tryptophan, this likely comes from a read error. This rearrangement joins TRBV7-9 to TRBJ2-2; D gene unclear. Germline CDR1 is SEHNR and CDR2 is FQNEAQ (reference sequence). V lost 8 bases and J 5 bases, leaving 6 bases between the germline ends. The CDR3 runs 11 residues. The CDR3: CASRGTGELFL. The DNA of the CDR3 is TGTGCCAGCCGCGGAACCGGGGAGCTGTTTCTT.

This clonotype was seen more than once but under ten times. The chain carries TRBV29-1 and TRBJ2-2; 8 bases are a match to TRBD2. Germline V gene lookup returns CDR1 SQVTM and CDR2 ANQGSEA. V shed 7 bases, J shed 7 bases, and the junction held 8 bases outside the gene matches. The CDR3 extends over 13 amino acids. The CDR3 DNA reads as TGCAGCGCGCAAGCGGGAGATTTCGGGGAGCTGTTTTTT. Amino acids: CSAQAGDFGELFF.

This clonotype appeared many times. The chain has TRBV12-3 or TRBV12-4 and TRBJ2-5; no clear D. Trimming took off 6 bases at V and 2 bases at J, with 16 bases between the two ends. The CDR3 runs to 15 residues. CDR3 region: CASSLGLLKQETQYF. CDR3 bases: TGTGCCAGCAGCCTCGGCCTCTTAAAACAAGAGACCCAGTACTTC.

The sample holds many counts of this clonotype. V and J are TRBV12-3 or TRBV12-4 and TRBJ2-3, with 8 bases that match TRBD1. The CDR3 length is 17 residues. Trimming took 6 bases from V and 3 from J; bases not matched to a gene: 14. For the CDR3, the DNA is TGTGCCAGCAGAACCGACAGGGGCGCGTCGGAAACAGATACGCAGTATTTT. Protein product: CASRTDRGASETDTQYF.

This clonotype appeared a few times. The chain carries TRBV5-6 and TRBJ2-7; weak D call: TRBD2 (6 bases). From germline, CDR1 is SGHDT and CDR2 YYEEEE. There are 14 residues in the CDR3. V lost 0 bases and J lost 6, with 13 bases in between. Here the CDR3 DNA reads TGTGCCAGCAGCTTGGGCGGGGTCGGTTCCGAGCAGTACTTC. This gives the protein CASSLGGVGSEQYF. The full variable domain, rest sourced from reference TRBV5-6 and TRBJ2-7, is DAGVTQSPTHLIKTRGQQVTLRCSPKSGHDTVSWYQQALGQGPQFIFQYYEEEERQRGNFPDRFSGHQFPNYSSELNVNALLLGDSALYLCASSLGGVGSEQYFGPGTRLTVT.

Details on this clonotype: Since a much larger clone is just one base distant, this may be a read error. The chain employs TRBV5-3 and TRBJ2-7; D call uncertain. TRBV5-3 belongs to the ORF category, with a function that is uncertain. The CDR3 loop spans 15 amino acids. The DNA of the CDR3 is TGTGCCAGCAGCCAGACCCCTTCCCCCTCCTACGGGCAGTACTTC. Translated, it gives CASSQTPSPSYGQYF.

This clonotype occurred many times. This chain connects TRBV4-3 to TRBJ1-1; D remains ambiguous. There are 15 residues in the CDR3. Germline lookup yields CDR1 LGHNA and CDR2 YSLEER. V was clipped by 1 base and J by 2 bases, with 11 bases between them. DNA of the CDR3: TGCGCCAGCAGCCAAGGGCGTAGCACCAACACTGAAGCTTTCTTT. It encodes CASSQGRSTNTEAFF.